This TCR beta chain was identified in a study of T cell repertoires in cytomegalovirus infection. One entry per CDR3 protein results from TCRdb running MiXCR on the reads. Of roughly 280,000 distinct CDR3 sequences listed, about 13% were seen once; the top ten hold 8.8%. The CDR3 consists of 13 residues. The V and J ends lost 5 bases and 9 bases, in that order; junction bases with no gene match: 5. Germline V gene lookup returns CDR1 MNHEY and CDR2 SVGAGI. This clonotype was obtained from a human donor in good health (CMV status not recorded). Some clones in this sample may be carry-over from other donors' samples. The gene calls are TRBV6-5 and TRBJ2-3; TRBD2 aligns across 10 bases. The source material was PBMCs. CDR3 nucleotide sequence: TGTGCCAGCAGTCCCCAGCGGGGGGGGACGCAGTATTTT. This translates into CASSPQRGGTQYF.